This T cell receptor (beta chain) was retrieved from a study of regulatory T cells in long-lasting Graves disease. CDR3 length equals 13 residues. Trimming shortened V by 6 bases and J by 2 bases, and 13 bases separated the two germline ends. From germline, CDR1 is SQVTM and CDR2 ANQGSEA. This clonotype occurred many times. As to time point: persistent/refractory GD, antithyroid drugs over 5 years with positive TRAb. The TCR library was made from RNA that had been extracted from PBMCs in TRIzol. Construction of TCR beta libraries relied on iRepertoire HTBI primers and on Arm-PCR targeting CDR3 regions. MiXCR was run by TCRdb on the multiplex PCR reads, yielding one entry per CDR3 protein. Here the sample spans about 420,000 distinct CDR3 sequences, around 20% being singletons.

The input for sequencing was peripheral blood mononuclear cells (PBMCs), taken when the disease was refractory, from a patient treated with antithyroid drugs. This TCR derives from a female donor with Graves disease. The rearrangement uses TRBV29-1 and TRBJ1-2; possibly TRBD1 for D (6 bases). CDR3 sequence reads: CSVEGGENYGYTF. CDR3 nucleotide sequence: TGCAGCGTAGAGGGGGGGGAGAACTATGGCTACACCTTC.